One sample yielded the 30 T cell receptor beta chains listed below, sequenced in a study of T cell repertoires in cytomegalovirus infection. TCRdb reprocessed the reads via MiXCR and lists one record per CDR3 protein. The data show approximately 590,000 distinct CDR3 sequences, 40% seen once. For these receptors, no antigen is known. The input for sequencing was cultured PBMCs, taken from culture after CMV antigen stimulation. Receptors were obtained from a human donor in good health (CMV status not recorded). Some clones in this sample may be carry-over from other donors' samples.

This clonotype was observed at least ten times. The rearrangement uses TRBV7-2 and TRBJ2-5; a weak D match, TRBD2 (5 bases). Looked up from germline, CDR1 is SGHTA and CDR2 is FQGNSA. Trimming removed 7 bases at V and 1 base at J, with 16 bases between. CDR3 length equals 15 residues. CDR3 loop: CASTRRGHAQETQYF. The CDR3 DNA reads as TGTGCCAGCACCCGAAGAGGGCACGCCCAAGAGACCCAGTACTTC.

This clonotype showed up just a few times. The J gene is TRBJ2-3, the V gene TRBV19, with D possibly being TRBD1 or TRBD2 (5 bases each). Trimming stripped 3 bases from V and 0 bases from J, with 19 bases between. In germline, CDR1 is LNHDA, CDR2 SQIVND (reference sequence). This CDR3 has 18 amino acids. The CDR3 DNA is TGTGCCAGTAGTATCAACCTCGGGGCAGCAACTAGCACAGATACGCAGTATTTT. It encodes CASSINLGAATSTDTQYF.

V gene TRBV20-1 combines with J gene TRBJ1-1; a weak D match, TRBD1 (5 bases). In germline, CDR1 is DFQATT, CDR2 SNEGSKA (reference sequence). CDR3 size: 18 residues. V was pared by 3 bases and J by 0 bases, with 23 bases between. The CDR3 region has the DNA TGCAGTGCTAGTGGCCCCTTGGCGCAGGGAACGATGAACACTGAAGCTTTCTTT. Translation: CSASGPLAQGTMNTEAFF.

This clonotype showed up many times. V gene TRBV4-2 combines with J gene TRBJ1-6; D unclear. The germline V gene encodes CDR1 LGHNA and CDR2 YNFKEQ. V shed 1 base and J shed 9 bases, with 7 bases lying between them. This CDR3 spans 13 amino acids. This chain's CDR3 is CASSQGGRSPLHF. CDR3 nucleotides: TGTGCCAGCAGCCAAGGCGGACGTTCACCCCTCCACTTT.

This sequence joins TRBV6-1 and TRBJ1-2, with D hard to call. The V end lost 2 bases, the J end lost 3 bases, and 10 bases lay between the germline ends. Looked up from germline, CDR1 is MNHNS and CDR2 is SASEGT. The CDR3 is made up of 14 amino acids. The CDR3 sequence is CASSENWEDYGYTF. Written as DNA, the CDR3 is TGTGCCAGCAGTGAAAATTGGGAGGACTATGGCTACACCTTC.

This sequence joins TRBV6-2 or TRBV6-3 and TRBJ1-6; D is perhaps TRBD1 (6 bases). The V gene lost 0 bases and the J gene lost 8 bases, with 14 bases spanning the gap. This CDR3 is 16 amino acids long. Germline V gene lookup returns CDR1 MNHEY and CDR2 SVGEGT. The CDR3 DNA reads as TGTGCCAGCAGTTACTCGAATACAAGGGGGTATTCACCCCTCCACTTT. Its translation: CASSYSNTRGYSPLHF.

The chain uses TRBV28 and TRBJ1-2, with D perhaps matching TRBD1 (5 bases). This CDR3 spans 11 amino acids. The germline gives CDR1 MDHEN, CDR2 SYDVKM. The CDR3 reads CAAGVGYGYTF. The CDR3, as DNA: TGTGCGGCGGGGGTTGGCTATGGCTACACCTTC.

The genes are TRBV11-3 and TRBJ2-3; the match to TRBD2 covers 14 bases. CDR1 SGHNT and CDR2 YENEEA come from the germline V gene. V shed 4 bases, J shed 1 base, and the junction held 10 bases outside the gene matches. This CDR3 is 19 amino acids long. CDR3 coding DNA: TGTGCCAGCAGCTCGCGACTAGCGGGGGGGATTCTGGGCACAGATACGCAGTATTTT. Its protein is CASSSRLAGGILGTDTQYF. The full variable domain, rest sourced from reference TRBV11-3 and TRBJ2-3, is EAGVVQSPRYKIIEKKQPVAFWCNPISGHNTLYWYLQNLGQGPELLIRYENEEAVDDSQLPKDRFSAERLKGVDSTLKIQPAELGDSAVYLCASSSRLAGGILGTDTQYFGPGTRLTVL.

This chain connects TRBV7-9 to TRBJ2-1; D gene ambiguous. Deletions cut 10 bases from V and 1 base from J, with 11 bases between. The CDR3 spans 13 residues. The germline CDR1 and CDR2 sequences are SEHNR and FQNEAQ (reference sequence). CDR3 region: CATQMVSYNEQFF. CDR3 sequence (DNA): TGTGCCACCCAGATGGTGTCCTACAATGAGCAGTTCTTC.

DNA of the CDR3: TGTGCCAGCAGTTCTACTAGCGGGAGTGTCAATGAGCAGTTCTTC. This gives the protein CASSSTSGSVNEQFF. The J gene is TRBJ2-1, the V gene TRBV12-3 or TRBV12-4, with 11 bases aligning to TRBD2. The CDR3 extends over 15 amino acids. Losses at the gene ends were 4 bases for V and 6 bases for J; bases not matched to a gene: 5.

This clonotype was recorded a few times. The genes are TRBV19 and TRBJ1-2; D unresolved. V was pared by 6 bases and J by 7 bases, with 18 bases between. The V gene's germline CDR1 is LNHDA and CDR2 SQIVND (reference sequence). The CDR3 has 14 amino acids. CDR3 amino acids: CASRFALQHSGYTF. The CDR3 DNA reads TGTGCCAGTAGGTTTGCCCTCCAACATTCTGGCTACACCTTC.

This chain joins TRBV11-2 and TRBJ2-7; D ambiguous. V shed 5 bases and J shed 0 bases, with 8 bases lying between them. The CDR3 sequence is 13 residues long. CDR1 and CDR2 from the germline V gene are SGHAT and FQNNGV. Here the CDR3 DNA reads TGTGCCAGCAGCCCGGTGAGCTCCTACGAGCAGTACTTC. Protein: CASSPVSSYEQYF.

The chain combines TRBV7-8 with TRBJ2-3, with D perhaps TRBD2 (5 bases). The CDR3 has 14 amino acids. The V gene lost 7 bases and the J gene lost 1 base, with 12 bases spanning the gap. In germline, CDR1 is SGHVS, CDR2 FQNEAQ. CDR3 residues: CASTTRVRTDTQYF. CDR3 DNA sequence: TGTGCCAGCACAACGAGGGTCCGCACAGATACGCAGTATTTT.

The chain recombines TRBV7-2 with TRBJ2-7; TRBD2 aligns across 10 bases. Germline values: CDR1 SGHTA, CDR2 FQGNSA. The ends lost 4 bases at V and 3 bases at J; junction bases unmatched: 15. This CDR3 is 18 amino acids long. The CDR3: CASSSRTSGPYQVYEQYF. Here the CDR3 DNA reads TGTGCCAGCAGCTCTCGGACTAGCGGTCCCTATCAGGTCTACGAGCAGTACTTC.

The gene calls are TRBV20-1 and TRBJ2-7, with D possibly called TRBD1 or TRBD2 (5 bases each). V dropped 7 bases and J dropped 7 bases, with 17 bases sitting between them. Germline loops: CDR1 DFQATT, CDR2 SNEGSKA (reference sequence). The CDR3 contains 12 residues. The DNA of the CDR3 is TGCAGTGGTCACGGGGCCGGCAGGGAGCAGTACTTC. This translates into CSGHGAGREQYF.

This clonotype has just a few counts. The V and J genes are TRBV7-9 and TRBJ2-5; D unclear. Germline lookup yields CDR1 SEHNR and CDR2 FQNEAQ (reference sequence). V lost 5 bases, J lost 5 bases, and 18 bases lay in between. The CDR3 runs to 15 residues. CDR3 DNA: TGTGCCAGCAGCAATGAACGGAAATCGAGGGAGACCCAGTACTTC. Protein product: CASSNERKSRETQYF.

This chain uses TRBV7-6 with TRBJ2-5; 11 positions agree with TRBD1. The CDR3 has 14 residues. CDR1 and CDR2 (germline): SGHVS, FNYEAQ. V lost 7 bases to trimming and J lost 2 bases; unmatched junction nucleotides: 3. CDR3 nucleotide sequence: TGTGCCAGCACAAGGGACAGGGGGCAAGAGACCCAGTACTTC. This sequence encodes CASTRDRGQETQYF.

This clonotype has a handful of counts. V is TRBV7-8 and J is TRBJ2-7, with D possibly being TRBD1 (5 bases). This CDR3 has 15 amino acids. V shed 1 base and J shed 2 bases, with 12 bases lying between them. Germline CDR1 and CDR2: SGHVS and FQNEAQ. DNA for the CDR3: TGTGCCAGCAGCTTAGGGCCCGCAGGGACCTACGAGCAGTACTTC. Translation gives CASSLGPAGTYEQYF.

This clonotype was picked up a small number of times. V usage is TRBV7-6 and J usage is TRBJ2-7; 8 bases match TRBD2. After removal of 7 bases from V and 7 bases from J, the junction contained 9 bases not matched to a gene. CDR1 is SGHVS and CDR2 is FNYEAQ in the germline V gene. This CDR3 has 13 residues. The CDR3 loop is CASTAGGLGEQYF. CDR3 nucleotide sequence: TGTGCCAGCACCGCGGGGGGTTTGGGTGAGCAGTACTTC.

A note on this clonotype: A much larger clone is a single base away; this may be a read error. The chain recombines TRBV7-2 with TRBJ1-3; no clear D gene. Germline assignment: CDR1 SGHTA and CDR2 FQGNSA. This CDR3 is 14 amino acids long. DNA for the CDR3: TGTGCCAGCAGCTTGCAGTTCTCTGGAAACACCATAAATTTT. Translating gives CASSLQFSGNTINF.

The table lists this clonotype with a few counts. The CDR3 DNA follows: TGTGCCAGCAGCTTATCCCGCCAAGTTGGGGCCAACGTCCTGACTTTC. Amino acids: CASSLSRQVGANVLTF. This rearrangement joins TRBV7-2 to TRBJ2-6, with D unclear. Germline V lookup: CDR1 SGHTA, CDR2 FQGNSA. The CDR3 runs 16 residues. V gave up 2 bases and J gave up 3 bases, with 11 bases separating them.

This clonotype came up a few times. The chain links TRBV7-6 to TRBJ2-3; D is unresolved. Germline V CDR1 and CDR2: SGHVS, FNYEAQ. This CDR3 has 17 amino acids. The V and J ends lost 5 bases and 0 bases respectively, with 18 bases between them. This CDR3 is CASSLPSADLSTDTQYF. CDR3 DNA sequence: TGTGCCAGCAGCCTACCCTCTGCGGATCTTAGCACAGATACGCAGTATTTT.

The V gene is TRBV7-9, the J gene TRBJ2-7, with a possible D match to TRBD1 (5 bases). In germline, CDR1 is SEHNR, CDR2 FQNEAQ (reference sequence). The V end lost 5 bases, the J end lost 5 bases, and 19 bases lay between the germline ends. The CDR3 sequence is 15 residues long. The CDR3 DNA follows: TGTGCCAGCAGCGAAGGACACGCAACACTGGACGAGCAGTACTTC. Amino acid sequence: CASSEGHATLDEQYF.

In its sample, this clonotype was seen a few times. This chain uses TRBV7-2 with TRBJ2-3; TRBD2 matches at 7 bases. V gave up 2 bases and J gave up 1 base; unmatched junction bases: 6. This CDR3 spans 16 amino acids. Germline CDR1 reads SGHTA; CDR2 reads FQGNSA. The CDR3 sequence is CASSLQSSGGTDTQYF. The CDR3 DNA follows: TGTGCCAGCAGCTTACAATCTAGCGGAGGCACAGATACGCAGTATTTT.

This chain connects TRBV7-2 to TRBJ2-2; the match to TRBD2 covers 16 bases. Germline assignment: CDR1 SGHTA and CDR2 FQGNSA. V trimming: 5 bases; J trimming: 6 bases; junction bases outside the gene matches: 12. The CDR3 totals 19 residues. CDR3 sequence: CASSPIPGLAGGRAGELFF. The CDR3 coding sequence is TGTGCCAGCAGCCCAATTCCGGGACTAGCGGGGGGGCGGGCCGGGGAGCTGTTTTTT.

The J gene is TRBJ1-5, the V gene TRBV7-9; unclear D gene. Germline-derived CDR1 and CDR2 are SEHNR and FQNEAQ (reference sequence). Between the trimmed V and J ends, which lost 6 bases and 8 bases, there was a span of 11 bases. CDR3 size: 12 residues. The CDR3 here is CASSPNGEPQHF. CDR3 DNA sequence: TGTGCCAGCAGTCCCAACGGGGAGCCCCAGCATTTT. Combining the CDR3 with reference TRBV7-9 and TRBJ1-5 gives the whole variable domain DTGVSQNPRHKITKRGQNVTFRCDPISEHNRLYWYRQTLGQGPEFLTYFQNEAQLEKSRLLSDRFSAERPKGSFSTLEIQRTEQGDSAMYLCASSPNGEPQHFGDGTRLSIL.

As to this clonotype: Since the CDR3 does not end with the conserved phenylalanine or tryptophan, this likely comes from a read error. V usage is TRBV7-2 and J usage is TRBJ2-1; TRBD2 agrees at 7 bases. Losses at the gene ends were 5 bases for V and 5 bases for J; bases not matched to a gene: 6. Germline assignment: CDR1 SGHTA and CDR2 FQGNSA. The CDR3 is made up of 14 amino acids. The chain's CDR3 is CASSPRTRHNEQFV. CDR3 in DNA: TGTGCCAGCAGCCCCCGGACTAGACACAATGAGCAGTTCGTC.

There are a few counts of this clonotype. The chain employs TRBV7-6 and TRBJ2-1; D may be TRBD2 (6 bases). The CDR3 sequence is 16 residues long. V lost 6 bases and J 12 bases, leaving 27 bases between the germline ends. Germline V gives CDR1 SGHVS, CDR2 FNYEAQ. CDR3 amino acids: CASRTSLGTAEWLQFF. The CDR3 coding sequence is TGTGCCAGCAGAACTAGCTTGGGGACTGCGGAGTGGTTGCAGTTCTTC.

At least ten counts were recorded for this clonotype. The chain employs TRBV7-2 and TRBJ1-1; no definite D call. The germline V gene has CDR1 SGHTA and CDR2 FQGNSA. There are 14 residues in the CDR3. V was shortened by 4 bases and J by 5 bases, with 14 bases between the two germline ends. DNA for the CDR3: TGTGCCAGCAGCTCAAGGACGGTCAGGACTGAAGCTTTCTTT. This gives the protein CASSSRTVRTEAFF. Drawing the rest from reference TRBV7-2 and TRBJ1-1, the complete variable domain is GAGVSQSPSNKVTEKGKDVELRCDPISGHTALYWYRQSLGQGLEFLIYFQGNSAPDKSGLPSDRFSAERTGGSVSTLTIQRTQQEDSAVYLCASSSRTVRTEAFFGQGTRLTVV.

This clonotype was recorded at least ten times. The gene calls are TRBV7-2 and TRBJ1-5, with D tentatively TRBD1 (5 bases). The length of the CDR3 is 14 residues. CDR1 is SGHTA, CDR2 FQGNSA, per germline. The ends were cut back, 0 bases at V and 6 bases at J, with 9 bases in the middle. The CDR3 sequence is CASSLAIGGQPQHF. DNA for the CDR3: TGTGCCAGCAGCTTAGCGATTGGGGGTCAGCCCCAGCATTTT.